This TCR beta chain was sequenced during a study of post-analysis software for immune sequencing data (dated by TCRdb to about 2015). Broadly, across the study: Disease courses on record covered relapsing-remitting, secondary progressive and progressive-relapsing multiple sclerosis, though some patients had no subtype annotation. The multiple sclerosis patient repertoires were compared with more than 9 previously published healthy control repertoires from donors aged about 6 to 28 years. A subset of samples was prepared in parallel using single-end sample barcoding, then pooled and co-amplified after Illumina adapter ligation.

Comments on this clonotype: Its cognate antigen has yet to be identified. No per-base quality is available; no much larger clone lies one base away.

The time point label for this specimen denotes: second blood draw from one MS patient after hematopoietic stem cell transplantation. To demonstrate the VDJtools post-analysis software, TCR beta repertoires were profiled from the peripheral blood of 13 young patients with multiple sclerosis. Multiple sclerosis patients were children and adolescents aged about 6 to 15 years. Libraries were built with PCR. Sequencing used an Illumina HiSeq 2500. To reduce PCR and sequencing biases, unique molecular identifiers were built into the TCR beta cDNA libraries. Some 500,000 cDNA molecules were obtained for every 1 to 10 million input T cells, so each molecule roughly corresponded to one T cell. The patient libraries were prepared and sequenced using the same protocol as the earlier healthy control dataset. Samples belonging to the same batch were prepared together, multiplexed and sequenced on a shared HiSeq lane. Processing in the source paper ran as follows. Raw barcoded reads were processed with MIGEC, and single-read molecular identifier groups were discarded before consensus assembly and CDR3 extraction. VDJtools was used for post-analysis of the clonotype tables, and diversity was normalized by down-sampling every dataset to the size of the smallest sample. In repertoire overlap clustering, CDR3 amino acid sequences, but not nucleotide sequences, were matched to correct batch-related cross-sample contamination. TCRdb reprocessing: public reads trimmed at Q25 with fastp, clones called with MiXCR, in-frame beta chains kept. Every entry covers one CDR3 protein and lists the most common genes and DNA from its rows. The V and J calls and clone size are TCRdb's, not the authors'. Across this sample there are about 160,000 distinct CDR3 sequences, with roughly 40% seen only once. The ten biggest clones cover roughly 28% of the sample.

V has 2 bases trimmed and J has 9 bases trimmed; junction bases matching no gene number 11. CDR1 and CDR2, looked up from the germline V gene, are MNHEY and SVGEGT. The CDR3 has 16 amino acids, counting the end cysteine and phenylalanine. The CDR3 DNA has 48 bases and is translated from base 1. What the authors observed across the whole study: Significantly higher frequencies in patients than in controls were found for five TRBV segments, including TRBV5-6, TRBV5-1 and TRBV20-1. Direct clustering with F measure showed strong co-clustering of samples prepared in the same batch, prompting a batch-effect correction. The control group was slightly older than the multiple sclerosis patient group. Compared with controls, multiple sclerosis patients had significantly lower normalized Chao1 diversity, a finding suggesting substantial peripheral T-cell clonal expansion.

The rearranged segments are TRBV6-2 or TRBV6-3 and TRBJ2-1; 9 bases in the junction line up with TRBD2. The clonotype was recovered from a girl aged 10 to 17 with multiple sclerosis. Donor details come from another sample of the same person, matched by shared clones. Sequenced here: blood, sampled after autologous hematopoietic stem cell transplantation. The CDR3 in this case is CASSYVGGRAIGEQFF. The DNA sequence is TGTGCCAGCAGTTACGTGGGCGGGAGGGCCATCGGTGAGCAGTTCTTC.